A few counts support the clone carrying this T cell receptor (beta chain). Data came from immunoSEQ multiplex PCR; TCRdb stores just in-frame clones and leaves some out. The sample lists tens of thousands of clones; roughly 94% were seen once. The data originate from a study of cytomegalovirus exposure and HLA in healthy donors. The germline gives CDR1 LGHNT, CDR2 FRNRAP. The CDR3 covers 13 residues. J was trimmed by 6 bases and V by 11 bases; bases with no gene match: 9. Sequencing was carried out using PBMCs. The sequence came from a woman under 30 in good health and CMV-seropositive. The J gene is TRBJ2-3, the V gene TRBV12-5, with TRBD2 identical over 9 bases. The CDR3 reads CACSGGPVDTQYF. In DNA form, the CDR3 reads TGTGCTTGCAGCGGGGGGCCCGTCGATACGCAGTATTTT.